A selection of T cell receptor beta chains follows, all from one sample in a study of blood T cell repertoires in COVID-19. Sequenced by immunoSEQ multiplex PCR; TCRdb stores in-frame clones only, minus some. The sample carries around 120,000 clones, over 65% recorded once. Sequencing was carried out using peripheral blood. The receptors originated from an older man with acute or convalescent COVID-19. Each CDR3 is given with its conserved first and last residue. D genes are given only for firm matches. A clone size is listed for some rows: how often the clone was seen (once, few, many), or a class if it is expanded.

J gene,V gene,D gene,clone size,CDR3 protein,CDR3 DNA
TRBJ2-1,TRBV5-1,TRBD2,NA,CASSPLAGSSYNEQFF,TGCGCCAGCAGCCCGCTAGCGGGGAGCTCCTACAATGAGCAGTTCTTC
TRBJ2-5,TRBV7-3,TRBD1,NA,CASSLRGTGGYETQYF,TGTGCCAGCAGCTTAAGAGGGACAGGGGGTTACGAGACCCAGTACTTC
TRBJ2-5,TRBV18,TRBD1,few,CASSPLDLQGRETQYF,TGTGCCAGCTCACCACTCGACTTACAGGGGAGAGAGACCCAGTACTTC
TRBJ1-2,TRBV12-3/TRBV12-4,NA,NA,CASSPRQGNGYTF,TGTGCCAGCAGCCCCCGTCAGGGTAATGGCTACACCTTC
TRBJ1-4,TRBV6-5,NA,NA,CASSRQEVNEKLFF,TGTGCCAGCAGTCGACAGGAGGTTAATGAAAAACTGTTTTTT
TRBJ2-2,TRBV4-3,NA,NA,CASSQESANTGELFF,TGCGCCAGCAGCCAAGAGTCGGCGAACACCGGGGAGCTGTTTTTT
TRBJ2-7,TRBV7-8,TRBD2,NA,CASSLLAGGPHEQYF,TGTGCCAGCAGCTTATTAGCGGGAGGGCCCCACGAGCAGTACTTC
TRBJ2-3,TRBV19,NA,NA,CASSISRPSTDTQYF,TGTGCCAGTAGTATTTCCAGGCCCAGCACAGATACGCAGTATTTT
TRBJ2-3,TRBV19,NA,NA,CASSIRGGTDTQYF,TGTGCCAGTAGTATTAGGGGGGGGACAGATACGCAGTATTTT
TRBJ1-4,TRBV29-1,NA,once,CSVEGSTNEKLFF,TGCAGCGTTGAGGGCTCAACTAATGAAAAACTGTTTTTT
TRBJ2-4,TRBV28,TRBD2,NA,CASRPQGAWLAGGTAKNIQYF,TGTGCCAGCAGACCTCAGGGGGCATGGCTAGCGGGAGGAACGGCCAAAAACATTCAGTACTTC
TRBJ2-7,TRBV18,TRBD2,NA,CASSPLAGAHEGEQYF,TGTGCCAGCTCACCTCTGGCGGGAGCTCATGAGGGGGAGCAGTACTTC
TRBJ1-2,TRBV7-9,NA,NA,CASSPGANYGYTF,TGTGCCAGCAGCCCCGGGGCTAACTATGGCTACACCTTC
TRBJ1-6,TRBV12-3/TRBV12-4,NA,NA,CASSFGSPLHF,TGTGCCAGCAGTTTCGGTTCACCCCTCCACTTT
TRBJ2-7,TRBV14,TRBD1,once,CASSPGQGAYEQYF,TGTGCCAGCAGCCCAGGACAGGGGGCCTACGAGCAGTACTTC
TRBJ2-5,TRBV5-5,NA,NA,CASSLSQGLVETQYF,TGTGCCAGCAGCTTGTCGCAGGGGTTGGTAGAGACCCAGTACTTC
TRBJ2-3,TRBV19,NA,NA,CASRPGTRSTDTQYF,TGTGCCAGTAGGCCCGGGACAAGGTCCACAGATACGCAGTATTTT
TRBJ1-2,TRBV6-5,TRBD1,NA,CASSPGGRGLYGYTF,TGTGCCAGCAGCCCCGGAGGCAGGGGGCTCTATGGCTACACCTTC
TRBJ2-7,TRBV7-2,TRBD2,NA,CASSSSSGGSLEQYF,TGTGCCAGCAGCTCTTCTAGCGGGGGGTCCTTAGAGCAGTACTTC
TRBJ1-1,TRBV2,NA,few,CASSELVTGNTEAFF,TGTGCCAGCAGTGAATTGGTGACAGGGAACACTGAAGCTTTCTTT
TRBJ2-1,TRBV4-3,TRBD2,NA,CASSSRTSGGASYNEQFF,TGCGCCAGCAGCTCGCGGACTAGCGGGGGGGCCTCCTACAATGAGCAGTTCTTC
TRBJ2-7,TRBV7-9,TRBD2,NA,CASRKGTSGSYEQYF,TGTGCCAGCAGGAAGGGGACTAGCGGGAGCTACGAGCAGTACTTC
TRBJ1-5,TRBV19,NA,NA,CASSFSGGTYQPQHF,TGTGCCAGTAGTTTCTCCGGGGGGACTTATCAGCCCCAGCATTTT